This T cell receptor beta chain was identified during a study of cytomegalovirus exposure and HLA in healthy donors. Findings of the study overall: The records held CMV serostatus as the only immune exposure information. The authors listed 150 or so TCR beta chains as cytomegalovirus-associated. Per a later analysis, HLA-associated TCR beta chains showed more clonal expansion than other, equally common TCR beta chains. Excluded: some indistinguishable V segments such as TRBV6-2 and TRBV6-3.

Notes on this clone: Its antigen is unidentified.

Vbeta (60) and Jbeta (13) primers were used in the PCR. Here immunoSEQ multiplex PCR was the method, and the copy in TCRdb shows in-frame clones only, minus some. There are fewer than 85,000 clones in the sample, with approximately 4.2% held by the top ten. The germline V and J ends were trimmed by 1 base and 0 bases, with 9 bases remaining between them. The CDR3 contains 14 residues. Looked up from germline, CDR1 is GTSNPN and CDR2 is SVGIG (reference sequence). The V and J genes are TRBV30 and TRBJ2-5, with no clear D. The sequence was obtained from a man younger than 45 in good health and CMV-seronegative. Material: PBMCs. The CDR3 nucleotides are TGTGCCTGGAGTGAAGACGGGTACCAAGAGACCCAGTACTTC. Translation gives CAWSEDGYQETQYF.